The 30 T cell receptor beta chains listed next were all sequenced from one sample in a study of blood T cell repertoires in COVID-19. TCRdb's copy holds only in-frame clones and misses some; the assay was immunoSEQ multiplex PCR. The data show 250,000 or so clones, with 84% seen just once and about 1.5% held by the top ten. Input material: peripheral blood. The receptors here all came from a woman between 40 and 50 years old who had recovered from COVID-19.

The chain is built from TRBV7-2 and TRBJ1-5; 7 nucleotides match TRBD1. This CDR3 is 14 amino acids long. Germline V gene data show CDR1 as SGHTA and CDR2 as FQGNSA. The junction had 4 bases not matched to a gene; V was cut back by 4 bases and J by 4 bases. The CDR3 loop is CASSSGQPNQPQHF. For the CDR3, the DNA is TGTGCCAGCAGCTCGGGACAGCCTAATCAGCCCCAGCATTTT.

The gene calls are TRBV5-5 and TRBJ1-1; D remains ambiguous. Trimming left V 4 bases short and J 5 bases short, with 15 bases between. CDR1 is SGHKS, CDR2 YYEKEE, per germline (reference sequence). CDR3 size: 14 residues. In nucleotides, the CDR3 is TGTGCCAGCAGCATCGGCGACTCCGGGACTGAAGCTTTCTTT. Residues: CASSIGDSGTEAFF.

The chain recombines TRBV4-2 with TRBJ1-4; D is unresolved. The germline V gene encodes CDR1 LGHNA and CDR2 YNFKEQ. Trimming shortened V by 4 bases and J by 7 bases, and 13 bases separated the two germline ends. The CDR3 consists of 14 residues. The CDR3 loop reads CASSLPGRSEKLFF. The CDR3 DNA sequence: TGTGCCAGCAGCCTACCCGGGAGGAGTGAAAAACTGTTTTTT.

The chain is built from TRBV12-2 and TRBJ1-5; the D call of TRBD1 is as the table states it, not checked on the DNA. TRBV12-2 is a known pseudogene. The CDR3 runs to 15 residues. Here the CDR3 reads CASRSGQSSNQPQHF. In DNA form, the CDR3 reads TGTGCAAGTCGCTCCGGACAGTCTAGCAATCAGCCCCAGCATTTT.

This clone was found once. The chain couples TRBV14 to TRBJ2-7, with TRBD2 as a possible D gene (5 bases). Per germline, CDR1 SGHDN and CDR2 FVKESK. This CDR3 contains 13 residues. Between the trimmed V and J ends, which lost 0 bases and 12 bases, there was a span of 15 bases. The CDR3: CASSQDLGGLVYF. CDR3 sequence (DNA): TGTGCCAGCAGCCAAGATCTTGGCGGGTTAGTGTACTTC.

This chain connects TRBV3-1 (or the pseudogene TRBV3-2) to TRBJ2-1, with 12 bases that match TRBD1. The CDR3 consists of 14 residues. Germline V gives CDR1 LGHDT, CDR2 YNNKEL (reference sequence). J was trimmed by 10 bases and V by 6 bases; bases with no gene match: 7. This chain's CDR3 is CASSPGTGGREQFF. The CDR3 DNA reads as TGTGCCAGCAGTCCCGGGACAGGGGGCCGGGAGCAGTTCTTC.

The genes are TRBV19 and TRBJ1-5; 8 nucleotides match TRBD1. The V segment lost 0 bases and the J segment 5 bases; nucleotides outside the gene matches: 3. Per germline, CDR1 LNHDA and CDR2 SQIVND (reference sequence). This CDR3 has 15 residues. This chain's CDR3 is CASSIETGAHQPQHF. The CDR3 nucleotides are TGTGCCAGTAGTATAGAGACAGGGGCCCATCAGCCCCAGCATTTT.

This chain connects TRBV27 to TRBJ1-5; possible D gene TRBD1, 6 bases. V lost 6 bases to trimming and J lost 6 bases, with 15 bases between them. The CDR3 runs to 14 residues. Germline V gives CDR1 MNHEY, CDR2 SMNVEV (reference sequence). The CDR3, as DNA: TGTGCCAGCAGCCCGCGGGGGGGCGGTCAGCCCCAGCATTTT. Translation gives CASSPRGGGQPQHF.

Here the CDR3 DNA reads TGTGCCAGCGCTAGGGGTTCTGGAAACACCATATATTTT. The encoded protein is CASARGSGNTIYF. J is TRBJ1-3 and V is TRBV6-5; D possibly corresponds to TRBD1 (5 bases). The CDR3 contains 13 residues. Germline V lookup: CDR1 MNHEY, CDR2 SVGAGI. The V and J ends lost 8 bases and 1 base respectively, with 9 bases between them.

The rearrangement joins TRBV24-1 to TRBJ2-3, with D perhaps TRBD2 (5 bases). CDR1 and CDR2 from the germline V gene are KGHDR and SFDVKD. This CDR3 has 13 residues. V lost 7 bases and J lost 1, with 8 bases in between. CDR3 in amino acids: CATSQEGTDTQYF. The CDR3 DNA reads TGTGCCACCAGCCAGGAGGGCACAGATACGCAGTATTTT.

This chain joins TRBV28 and TRBJ2-3; 10 nucleotides line up with TRBD2. Germline CDR1 and CDR2: MDHEN and SYDVKM. Trimming at V came to 5 bases and at J to 0 bases, leaving 8 bases not matched to a gene. The CDR3 is 17 amino acids. CDR3 loop: CASSLPGLAESTDTQYF. DNA of the CDR3: TGTGCCAGCAGTCTTCCAGGACTAGCGGAAAGCACAGATACGCAGTATTTT.

The chain carries TRBV5-1 and TRBJ2-5; D call uncertain. Germline CDR1 and CDR2: SGHRS and YFSETQ. The CDR3 has 13 residues. V was shortened by 0 bases and J by 2 bases, with 5 bases between the two germline ends. The CDR3 DNA sequence: TGCGCCAGCAGCTTGGGTCAACAAGAGACCCAGTACTTC. This encodes CASSLGQQETQYF.

The chain has TRBV15 and TRBJ2-5, with 11 bases matching TRBD2. Per the germline V gene, CDR1 is LNHNV and CDR2 is YYDKDF (reference sequence). This CDR3 has 15 amino acids. Germline trimming cut 3 bases from V and 5 bases from J; bases unmatched to any gene: 5. CDR3 residues: CATSRDSGGVETQYF. The CDR3 DNA reads TGTGCCACCAGCAGGGATAGCGGGGGGGTGGAGACCCAGTACTTC. The full variable domain, with the rest looked up from reference TRBV15 and TRBJ2-5, is DAMVIQNPRYQVTQFGKPVTLSCSQTLNHNVMYWYQQKSSQAPKLLFHYYDKDFNNEADTPDNFQSRRPNTSFCFLDIRSPGLGDTAMYLCATSRDSGGVETQYFGPGTRLLVL.

A single count supports this clone. This chain connects TRBV4-2 to TRBJ2-2, with TRBD1 identical over 7 bases. Germline V gene sequence: CDR1 LGHNA, CDR2 YNFKEQ. Trimming at V came to 5 bases and at J to 1 base, leaving 7 bases not matched to a gene. This CDR3 contains 16 residues. The CDR3 is CASSEQGTMNTGELFF. In nucleotides, the CDR3 is TGTGCCAGCAGCGAACAGGGGACGATGAACACCGGGGAGCTGTTTTTT.

This sequence joins TRBV5-4 and TRBJ2-5; 12 bases align to TRBD2. This CDR3 region has 16 residues. Germline trimming cut 5 bases from V and 6 bases from J; bases unmatched to any gene: 11. From germline, CDR1 is SGHNT and CDR2 YYREEE (reference sequence). The CDR3 here is CASSYMLAGGSKTQYF. CDR3 sequence (DNA): TGTGCCAGCAGTTACATGCTAGCGGGGGGGTCGAAGACCCAGTACTTC.

This chain joins TRBV19 and TRBJ2-7; TRBD1 matches 7 bases. After removal of 6 bases from V and 2 bases from J, the junction contained 7 bases not matched to a gene. The CDR3 consists of 14 residues. In germline, CDR1 is LNHDA, CDR2 SQIVND (reference sequence). The CDR3 nucleotides read TGTGCCAGTAGAAGCGGACAGGAGCCCTACGAGCAGTACTTC. Its protein product is CASRSGQEPYEQYF. Full variable domain (missing parts from reference TRBV19 and TRBJ2-7): DGGITQSPKYLFRKEGQNVTLSCEQNLNHDAMYWYRQDPGQGLRLIYYSQIVNDFQKGDIAEGYSVSREKKESFPLTVTSAQKNPTAFYLCASRSGQEPYEQYFGPGTRLTVT.

This clone was seen only a few times. The chain employs TRBV10-2 and TRBJ2-2; 8 nucleotides agree with TRBD1. Unmatched junction bases numbered 2, after V lost 4 bases and J lost 4 bases. This CDR3 is built from 14 residues. Germline assignment: CDR1 WSHSY and CDR2 SAAADI. The CDR3 loop is CASSAQGATGELFF. The CDR3 bases are TGCGCCAGCAGTGCCCAGGGGGCCACCGGGGAGCTGTTTTTT.

There are a few counts of this clone. The J gene is TRBJ1-2, the V gene TRBV27, with D maybe TRBD1 (5 bases). The CDR3 is 13 amino acids. Trimming removed 5 bases at V and 2 bases at J, with 9 bases between. CDR1 is MNHEY, CDR2 SMNVEV, per germline (reference sequence). CDR3 in DNA: TGTGCCAGCAGTGCCCAGGGCAACTATGGCTACACCTTC. Protein product: CASSAQGNYGYTF.

The chain combines TRBV7-9 with TRBJ1-6, with 9 bases fitting TRBD1. The CDR3 is made up of 15 amino acids. V trimming: 3 bases; J trimming: 7 bases; junction bases outside the gene matches: 4. CDR1 SEHNR and CDR2 FQNEAQ come from the germline V gene (reference sequence). CDR3 coding DNA: TGTGCCAGCAGCTTGACCGGGACAGGGAATTCACCCCTCCACTTT. It encodes CASSLTGTGNSPLHF.

The genes are TRBV5-1 and TRBJ1-1; D remains ambiguous. CDR3 length equals 18 residues. Trimming took 2 bases from V and 2 from J, leaving 22 bases between them. In germline, CDR1 is SGHRS, CDR2 YFSETQ. The chain's CDR3 is CASSLTTRSPFVNTEAFF. The CDR3, as DNA: TGCGCCAGCAGCTTAACGACAAGGTCCCCCTTCGTTAACACTGAAGCTTTCTTT.

The genes are TRBV2 and TRBJ1-5; D is uncertain. Between the trimmed V and J ends, which lost 4 bases and 1 base, there was a span of 8 bases. This CDR3 has 14 amino acids. CDR1 is SNHLY and CDR2 is FYNNEI in the germline V gene. CDR3 residues: CASSARRSNQPQHF. The CDR3 DNA is TGTGCCAGCAGTGCCCGCAGAAGCAATCAGCCCCAGCATTTT.

The chain joins TRBV15 to TRBJ1-1; no reliable D call. CDR3 size: 16 residues. The V and J ends lost 1 base and 6 bases respectively, with 18 bases between them. CDR1 is LNHNV and CDR2 is YYDKDF in the germline V gene (reference sequence). The CDR3 region has the DNA TGTGCCACCAGCAGAGGATATTCTAAGACTGCTCCTGAAGCTTTCTTT. Residues: CATSRGYSKTAPEAFF.

The chain is built from TRBV2 and TRBJ2-7; 8 nucleotides align to TRBD2. The J segment lost 6 bases and the V segment lost 3 bases, leaving 7 bases of the junction unmatched. This CDR3 has 14 amino acids. CDR1 SNHLY and CDR2 FYNNEI come from the germline V gene. The CDR3 is CASSDRRGESEQYF. In nucleotides, the CDR3 is TGTGCCAGCAGTGATAGGCGGGGGGAATCCGAGCAGTACTTC. Drawing the rest from reference TRBV2 and TRBJ2-7, the complete variable domain is EPEVTQTPSHQVTQMGQEVILRCVPISNHLYFYWYRQILGQKVEFLVSFYNNEISEKSEIFDDQFSVERPDGSNFTLKIRSTKLEDSAMYFCASSDRRGESEQYFGPGTRLTVT.

This clone showed up just a few times. This sequence joins TRBV5-1 and TRBJ2-5; D is unresolved. Germline V gene lookup returns CDR1 SGHRS and CDR2 YFSETQ. Trimming removed 4 bases from V and 1 base from J, with 8 bases in between. The CDR3 is made up of 13 amino acids. The CDR3 DNA reads TGCGCCAGCAGCCTCAATAGCCAAGAGACCCAGTACTTC. This gives the protein CASSLNSQETQYF.

The J gene is TRBJ1-1, the V gene TRBV28, with a tentative D call TRBD1 (6 bases). Germline values: CDR1 MDHEN, CDR2 SYDVKM. V shed 8 bases and J shed 6 bases, with 19 bases lying between them. The CDR3 loop spans 14 amino acids. Here the CDR3 reads CASAAPGGHPEAFF. CDR3 coding DNA: TGTGCCAGCGCGGCCCCCGGGGGGCATCCTGAAGCTTTCTTT. Looking up the rest from reference TRBV28 and TRBJ1-1 gives the full variable domain: DVKVTQSSRYLVKRTGEKVFLECVQDMDHENMFWYRQDPGLGLRLIYFSYDVKMKEKGDIPEGYSVSREKKERFSLILESASTNQTSMYLCASAAPGGHPEAFFGQGTRLTVV.

This clone was seen ten or more times. The V call is TRBV19, the J call TRBJ1-2; 8 positions match TRBD1. The CDR3 runs 18 residues. Germline values: CDR1 LNHDA, CDR2 SQIVND (reference sequence). Losses at the gene ends were 0 bases for V and 2 bases for J; bases not matched to a gene: 11. CDR3 in amino acids: CASSIEGFRGPHNYGYTF. CDR3 coding DNA: TGTGCCAGTAGTATAGAGGGCTTCAGGGGGCCGCACAACTATGGCTACACCTTC. The full variable domain, completed using reference TRBV19 and TRBJ1-2, is DGGITQSPKYLFRKEGQNVTLSCEQNLNHDAMYWYRQDPGQGLRLIYYSQIVNDFQKGDIAEGYSVSREKKESFPLTVTSAQKNPTAFYLCASSIEGFRGPHNYGYTFGSGTRLTVV.

In this sample, this clone turned up once. This sequence joins TRBV6-5 and TRBJ2-7; 7 nucleotides match TRBD1. The J segment lost 2 bases and the V segment lost 0 bases, leaving 4 bases of the junction unmatched. The CDR3 contains 15 residues. Germline assignment: CDR1 MNHEY and CDR2 SVGAGI. The CDR3, as DNA: TGTGCCAGCAGTTACTCGGTGCAGGGGGCCTACGAGCAGTACTTC. This codes for CASSYSVQGAYEQYF.

The chain couples TRBV28 to TRBJ1-5; possibly TRBD1 for D (5 bases). The CDR3 length is 12 residues. Looked up from germline, CDR1 is MDHEN and CDR2 is SYDVKM. The V end lost 7 bases, the J end lost 7 bases, and 11 bases lay between the germline ends. CDR3: CASTGSGQPQHF. The CDR3 DNA reads as TGTGCCAGCACAGGGTCTGGCCAGCCCCAGCATTTT.

The genes are TRBV3-1 (or the pseudogene TRBV3-2) and TRBJ1-3; D call uncertain. CDR1 and CDR2 (germline): LGHDT, YNNKEL (reference sequence). V was cut by 0 bases and J by 2 bases, with 8 bases left in between. The CDR3 contains 15 residues. The CDR3 DNA follows: TGTGCCAGCAGCCAAGATACGGTGGCTGGAAACACCATATATTTT. The encoded protein is CASSQDTVAGNTIYF.

The chain recombines TRBV6-2 or TRBV6-3 with TRBJ2-7; D perhaps matches TRBD2 (5 bases). The CDR3 has 17 residues. Germline V gene sequence: CDR1 MNHEY, CDR2 SVGEGT. Deletions cut 2 bases from V and 2 bases from J, with 19 bases between. In DNA, the CDR3 is TGTGCCAGCAGTTACCACCCGGAGGCCAGGACTGCCTACGAGCAGTACTTC. Its translation: CASSYHPEARTAYEQYF.